Listed below are T cell receptor beta chains from one sample, sequenced in a study of T cell repertoires in cytomegalovirus infection. These receptors are not linked to any known antigen. TCRdb fed the reads into MiXCR, producing one record per CDR3 protein. The table has 550,000 to 700,000 distinct CDR3 sequences, over 35% seen once. The sequences come from cultured PBMCs, collected from culture after CMV antigen stimulation. These receptor sequences come from a human donor in good health (CMV status not recorded). Some clones in this sample may be carry-over from other donors' samples. Each CDR3 is given with its conserved first and last residue. Fields, in order: J gene, CDR3 length, V gene, clone size, CDR3 protein. Some rows have no size entry. The others give once, few or many, or a class for an expanded clone.

TRBJ2-7 13 TRBV7-2 few CASSLATPYEQYF
TRBJ2-5 13 TRBV12-3/TRBV12-4 - CASSLFSQETQYF
TRBJ1-6 14 TRBV7-2 - CASSLAGANSPLHF
TRBJ1-1 12 TRBV14 - CASSLEGLGAFF
TRBJ1-5 17 TRBV7-9 few CASSPGLGDPRLQPQHF
TRBJ1-1 12 TRBV20-1 few CSVRGMNTEAFF
TRBJ2-3 18 TRBV15 few CATSRGKRGGTQTDTQYF
TRBJ2-2 16 TRBV7-2 few CASSLSWGANTGELFF
TRBJ1-5 14 TRBV12-3/TRBV12-4 - CASSATEINQPQHF
TRBJ2-5 14 TRBV12-3/TRBV12-4 - CASSLRARRETQYF
TRBJ2-7 14 TRBV7-8 few CASSSTPGENEQYF
TRBJ1-6 17 TRBV11-2 - CASSRDIRVSYNSPLHF
TRBJ1-1 15 TRBV5-1 - CASSTRTGKNTEAFF
TRBJ1-2 14 TRBV5-4 - CASSWTGTPYGYTF
TRBJ2-7 15 TRBV6-5 - CASSASGTGVYEQYF
TRBJ1-1 18 TRBV12-3/TRBV12-4 - CASIGVGGNWGSNTEAFF
TRBJ2-1 14 TRBV2 - CASSALGPDNEQFF
TRBJ2-7 12 TRBV7-2 few CASSPNPYEQYF
TRBJ2-1 14 TRBV29-1 - CSVPEERGNNEQFF
TRBJ2-7 13 TRBV4-2 few CASSQTTGREQYF
TRBJ1-2 15 TRBV6-5 - CASSYSPRRTGGYTF
TRBJ1-2 14 TRBV12-3/TRBV12-4 few CASSGQRGLWGYTF